The 2 T cell receptor beta chains reported below all come from one sample, sequenced in a study of OX40 agonist ivuxolimab in advanced cancers. Libraries were constructed by the immunoSEQ multiplex PCR assay. In TCRdb, the immuneACCESS table is reduced to in-frame sequences with V and J assigned. These tables do not hold every clone; where another copy was compared, an unresolved V gene accounts for under half, and the others remain unexplained. The sample includes about 80,000 clones, with 84% observed a single time. The top ten clonotypes cover roughly 25% of the sample. Sequencing used CD4+ or CD8+ T cells sorted from blood, obtained in a trial of the OX40 agonist ivuxolimab. Receptors originate from an adult with an advanced solid tumor such as melanoma, head and neck, liver or kidney cancer.

The chain couples TRBV11-2 to TRBJ2-5; 8 nucleotides agree with TRBD1. Germline V gives CDR1 SGHAT, CDR2 FQNNGV. This CDR3 has 13 amino acids. J lost 3 bases, V lost 10 bases, and 7 bases had no gene match. The CDR3 spells CATLDRDEETQYF. DNA for the CDR3: TGTGCCACCCTGGACAGGGATGAAGAGACCCAGTACTTC.

The chain has TRBV7-9 and TRBJ2-3; 8 bases align to TRBD2. This CDR3 has 15 residues. V lost 1 base and J lost 0; bases outside the gene matches: 0. From germline, CDR1 is SEHNR and CDR2 FQNEAQ (reference sequence). CDR3 DNA sequence: TGTGCCAGCAGCTTAGTAGCGGGAAGCACAGATACGCAGTATTTT. It translates to CASSLVAGSTDTQYF.